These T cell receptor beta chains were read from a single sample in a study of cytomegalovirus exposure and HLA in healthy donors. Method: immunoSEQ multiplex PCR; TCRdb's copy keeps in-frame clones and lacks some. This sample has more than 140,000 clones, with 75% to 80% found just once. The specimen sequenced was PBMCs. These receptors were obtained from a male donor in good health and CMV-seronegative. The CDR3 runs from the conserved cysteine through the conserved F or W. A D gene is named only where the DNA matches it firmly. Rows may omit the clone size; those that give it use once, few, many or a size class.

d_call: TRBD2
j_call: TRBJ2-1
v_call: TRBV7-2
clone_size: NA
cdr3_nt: TGTGCCAGCAGCTTACAGGGGACTAGCGGGAGTATGTACTACAATGAGCAGTTCTTC
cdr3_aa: CASSLQGTSGSMYYNEQFF

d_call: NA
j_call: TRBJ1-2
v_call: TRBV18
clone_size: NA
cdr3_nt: TGTGCCAGCTCACCGGAGGGAGGGAGGGCGAACTACACCTTC
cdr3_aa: CASSPEGGRANYTF

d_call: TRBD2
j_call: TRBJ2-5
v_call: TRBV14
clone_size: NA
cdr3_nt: TGTGCCAGCAGCCAAGATGGCACCAGCGGGAGGAGGAAGACCCAGTACTTC
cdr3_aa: CASSQDGTSGRRKTQYF

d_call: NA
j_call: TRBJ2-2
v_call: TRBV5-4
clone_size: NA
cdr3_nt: TGTGCCAGCAGCTTGGTGGCTAGTTCTTTCGCCGGGGAGCTGTTTTTT
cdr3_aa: CASSLVASSFAGELFF

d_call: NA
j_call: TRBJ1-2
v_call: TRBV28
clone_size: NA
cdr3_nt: TGTGCCAGCAGTTTGCGGCCGTATGGCTACACCTTC
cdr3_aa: CASSLRPYGYTF

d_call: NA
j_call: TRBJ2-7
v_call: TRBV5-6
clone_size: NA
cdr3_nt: TGTGCCAGCAGCTTGAGACAGATCTACGAGCAGTACTTC
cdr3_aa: CASSLRQIYEQYF

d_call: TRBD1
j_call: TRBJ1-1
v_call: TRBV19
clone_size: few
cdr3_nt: TGTGCCAGTAGTAGTCCGGACAGGGGGAACACTGAAGCTTTCTTT
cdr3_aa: CASSSPDRGNTEAFF

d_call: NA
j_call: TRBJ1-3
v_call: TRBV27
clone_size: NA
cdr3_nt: TGTGCCAGCAGTTTTCAGGGTTTGGGAAACACCATATATTTT
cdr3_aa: CASSFQGLGNTIYF

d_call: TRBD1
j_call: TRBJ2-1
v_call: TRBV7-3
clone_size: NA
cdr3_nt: TGTGCCAGCAGCGCGGACAGGAGCTCCTACAATGAGCAGTTCTTC
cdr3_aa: CASSADRSSYNEQFF

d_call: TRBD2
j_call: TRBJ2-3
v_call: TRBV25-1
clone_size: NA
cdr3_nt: TGTGCCAGCAGTGTGGCGGGAGAAGGGACAGATACGCAGTATTTT
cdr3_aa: CASSVAGEGTDTQYF

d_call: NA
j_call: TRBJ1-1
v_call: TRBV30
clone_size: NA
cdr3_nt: TGTGCCTGGAGTGATGGCCTTCGTACTGAAGCTTTCTTT
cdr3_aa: CAWSDGLRTEAFF

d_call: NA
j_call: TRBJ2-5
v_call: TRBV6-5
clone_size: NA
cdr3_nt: TGTGCCAGCAAGCTCGGGGAGAAGGAGACCCAGTACTTC
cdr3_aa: CASKLGEKETQYF

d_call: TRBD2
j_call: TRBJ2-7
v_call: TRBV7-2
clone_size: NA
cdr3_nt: TGTGCCAGCCAGGAGAACAGCGGGACTTACGAGCAGTACTTC
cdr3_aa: CASQENSGTYEQYF

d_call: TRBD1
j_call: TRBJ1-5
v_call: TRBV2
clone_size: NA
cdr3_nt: TGTGCCAGCACAGGGGGCGAGGGTCAGCCCCAGCATTTT
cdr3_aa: CASTGGEGQPQHF

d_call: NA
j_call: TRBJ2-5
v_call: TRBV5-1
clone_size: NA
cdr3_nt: TGCGCCAGCAGCTTGTCGCCGGGATGGAAGCAAGAGACCCAGTACTTC
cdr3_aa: CASSLSPGWKQETQYF

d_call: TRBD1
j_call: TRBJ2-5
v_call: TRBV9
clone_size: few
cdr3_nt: TGTGCCAGCAGTGCGGGACAGGGTCTTGGGGAGACCCAGTACTTC
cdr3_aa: CASSAGQGLGETQYF

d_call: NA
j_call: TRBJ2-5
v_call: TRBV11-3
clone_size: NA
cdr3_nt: TGTGCCAGCAGCTTCAGGGTCAGGGAGACCCAGTACTTC
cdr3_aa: CASSFRVRETQYF

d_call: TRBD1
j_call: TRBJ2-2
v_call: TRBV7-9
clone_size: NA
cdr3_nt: TGTTCCAGCAGCAGACCGGGACAGCGCGCCACCGGGGAGCTGTTTTTT
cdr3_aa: CSSSRPGQRATGELFF

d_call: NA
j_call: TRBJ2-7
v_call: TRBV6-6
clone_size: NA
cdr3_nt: TGTGCCAGCAGTTACTCCAGGGGTGGCGCGTATCCCGAGCAGTACTTC
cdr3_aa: CASSYSRGGAYPEQYF

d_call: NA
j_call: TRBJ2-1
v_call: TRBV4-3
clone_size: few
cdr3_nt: TGCGCCAGCGCCAGGGGGGCTTTCTCCTACAATGAGCAGTTCTTC
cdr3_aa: CASARGAFSYNEQFF

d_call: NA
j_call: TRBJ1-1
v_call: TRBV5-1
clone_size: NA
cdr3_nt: TGCGCCAGCAGCTTGGTCCAGGGCAACACTGAAGCTTTCTTT
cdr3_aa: CASSLVQGNTEAFF

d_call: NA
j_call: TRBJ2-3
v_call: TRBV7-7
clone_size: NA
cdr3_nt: TGTGCCAGCAGCCCTACCTTAGCGAGAAGCACAGATACGCAGTATTTT
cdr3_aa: CASSPTLARSTDTQYF

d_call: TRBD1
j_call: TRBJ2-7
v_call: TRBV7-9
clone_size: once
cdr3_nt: TGTGCCAGCAGCCCCGCGGACAGGGGGAGGTACGAGCAGTACTTC
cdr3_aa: CASSPADRGRYEQYF

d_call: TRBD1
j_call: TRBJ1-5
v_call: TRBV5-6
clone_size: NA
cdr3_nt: TGTGCCAGCAGCTTCACAGGGGGCAGGCAGCCCCAGCATTTT
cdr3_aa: CASSFTGGRQPQHF

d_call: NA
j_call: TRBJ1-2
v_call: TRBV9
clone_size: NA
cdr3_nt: TGTGCCAGCAGCCCACGTTGGCAGTCCTATGGCTACACCTTC
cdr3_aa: CASSPRWQSYGYTF